These 28 T cell receptor beta chains originate from one sample sequenced in a study of T cell repertoires in cytomegalovirus infection. Via MiXCR, TCRdb re-called the reads, giving one row per CDR3 protein. The sample consists of some 500,000 distinct CDR3 sequences, about 33% of them appearing once. These receptors are not linked to any known antigen. The sequenced sample was cultured PBMCs, obtained from culture after CMV antigen stimulation. These receptors all stem from a human donor in good health (CMV status not recorded). Some clones in this sample may be carry-over from other donors' samples.

This clonotype was found a few times. CDR3 amino acids: CAIGPGWYEDGYTF. The CDR3 DNA reads as TGTGCCATTGGGCCGGGTTGGTATGAGGATGGCTACACCTTC. The chain combines TRBV7-9 with TRBJ1-2; the D is unclear. V was trimmed by 10 bases and J by 6 bases, leaving 21 bases between them. In germline, CDR1 is SEHNR, CDR2 FQNEAQ (reference sequence). The CDR3 runs 14 residues.

This clonotype was seen many times. The V call is TRBV7-8, the J call TRBJ1-3; D might be TRBD1 (6 bases). Between the trimmed V and J ends, which lost 6 bases and 7 bases, there was a span of 25 bases. CDR1 and CDR2 from the germline V gene are SGHVS and FQNEAQ. The CDR3 extends over 17 amino acids. In DNA form, the CDR3 reads TGTGCCAGCAGATCTTACTACAGGGAAGACACTAGGAACACCATATATTTT. Translated, it gives CASRSYYREDTRNTIYF.

The V gene is TRBV11-2, the J gene TRBJ2-7; D remains ambiguous. The CDR3 length is 12 residues. The V and J ends lost 1 base and 13 bases respectively, with 14 bases between them. CDR1 is SGHAT, CDR2 FQNNGV, per germline. CDR3 in DNA: TGTGCCAGCAGCTTAGCGGGCCTACCGTCTTACGTC. Translation: CASSLAGLPSYV.

CDR3 bases: TGTGCCATCAGTGCCCTGACTAGCGGGAGCTACGAGCAGTACTTC. As protein: CAISALTSGSYEQYF. The chain is built from TRBV10-3 and TRBJ2-7, with TRBD2 identical over 12 bases. The CDR3 is 15 residues long. Trimming at V came to 4 bases and at J to 3 bases, leaving 4 bases not matched to a gene. In germline, CDR1 is ENHRY, CDR2 SYGVKD.

This clonotype occurred a few times. V and J are TRBV7-2 and TRBJ2-1; D remains ambiguous. CDR3 length equals 14 residues. V was trimmed by 8 bases and J by 0 bases, leaving 11 bases between them. Germline assignment: CDR1 SGHTA and CDR2 FQGNSA. The CDR3 DNA reads TGTGCCAGCGCAAGAACCAACTCCTACAATGAGCAGTTCTTC. Its protein is CASARTNSYNEQFF.

This clonotype was seen only a few times. The J gene is TRBJ2-2, the V gene TRBV4-3; 7 bases line up with TRBD1. Germline V CDR1 and CDR2: LGHNA, YSLEER. Unmatched junction bases numbered 23, after V lost 3 bases and J lost 1 base. The CDR3 spans 22 residues. The CDR3 nucleotides are TGCGCCAGCAGCCACCCATACCCAGACAGGGAAGGGTCTTTCTGGAACACCGGGGAGCTGTTTTTT. This codes for CASSHPYPDREGSFWNTGELFF.

V gene TRBV5-4 combines with J gene TRBJ2-3; perhaps TRBD2 as D (5 bases). Between the trimmed V and J ends, which lost 5 bases and 1 base, there was a span of 11 bases. There are 14 residues in the CDR3. The germline CDR1 and CDR2 sequences are SGHNT and YYREEE (reference sequence). The CDR3 DNA sequence: TGTGCCAGCAGAGGGAGCTACGGCACAGATACGCAGTATTTT. It translates to CASRGSYGTDTQYF.

This sequence joins TRBV29-1 and TRBJ2-7; perhaps TRBD1 as D (6 bases). The CDR3 extends over 14 amino acids. The V end lost 3 bases, the J end lost 2 bases, and 14 bases lay between the germline ends. Germline V gene data show CDR1 as SQVTM and CDR2 as ANQGSEA. CDR3 residues: CSVDGGQKTYEQYF. The DNA of the CDR3 is TGCAGCGTTGATGGAGGACAGAAAACCTACGAGCAGTACTTC.

The chain uses TRBV15 and TRBJ1-1, with 7 positions matching TRBD1. In germline, CDR1 is LNHNV, CDR2 YYDKDF (reference sequence). V was pared by 5 bases and J by 3 bases, with 6 bases of the junction left unmatched. The CDR3 extends over 14 amino acids. The CDR3 is CATSRRDSYTEAFF. The DNA for the CDR3 is TGTGCCACCAGCCGCCGGGACAGCTACACTGAAGCTTTCTTT.

This chain links TRBV7-9 with TRBJ2-2; 10 bases line up with TRBD2. Unmatched junction bases numbered 3, after V lost 4 bases and J lost 1 base. Germline V lookup: CDR1 SEHNR, CDR2 FQNEAQ (reference sequence). The CDR3 extends over 16 amino acids. The CDR3 region has the DNA TGTGCCAGCAGCTACTCTAGCGGGAGGAACACCGGGGAGCTGTTTTTT. It codes for CASSYSSGRNTGELFF.

This clonotype was seen repeatedly, ten times or more. This sequence joins TRBV7-2 and TRBJ2-7; 7 bases align to TRBD2. Germline CDR1 and CDR2: SGHTA and FQGNSA. Trimming at V came to 2 bases and at J to 4 bases, leaving 2 bases not matched to a gene. The CDR3 is 13 residues long. CDR3 coding DNA: TGTGCCAGCAGCTTATACGGGAGGTACGAGCAGTACTTC. Translating gives CASSLYGRYEQYF.

The CDR3 is CATSRDWAGSSNQPQHF. CDR3 nucleotides: TGTGCCACCAGCAGAGATTGGGCAGGGTCGAGCAATCAGCCCCAGCATTTT. The rearrangement links TRBV15 to TRBJ1-5; possibly TRBD1 for D (5 bases). CDR3 length equals 17 residues. V was trimmed by 0 bases and J by 1 base, leaving 13 bases between them. Germline V gene data show CDR1 as LNHNV and CDR2 as YYDKDF (reference sequence).

This clonotype showed up just a few times. The chain links TRBV4-1 to TRBJ1-5; perhaps TRBD1 as D (5 bases). Trimming stripped 4 bases from V and 1 base from J, with 11 bases between. CDR3 length: 15 amino acids. The germline V gene has CDR1 MGHRA and CDR2 YSYEKL. CDR3 in amino acids: CASSPTAWSNQPQHF. The CDR3 DNA reads as TGCGCCAGCAGCCCGACAGCATGGAGCAATCAGCCCCAGCATTTT.

This clonotype occurred a few times. This chain uses TRBV7-2 with TRBJ2-1; 14 bases line up with TRBD2. CDR3 size: 17 residues. V trimming: 1 base; J trimming: 7 bases; junction bases outside the gene matches: 6. The V gene's germline CDR1 is SGHTA and CDR2 FQGNSA. DNA for the CDR3: TGTGCCAGCAGCTTAGTTGGGACTAGCGGGAGAGGGAATGAGCAGTTCTTC. Protein product: CASSLVGTSGRGNEQFF.

This clonotype appeared a few times. This sequence joins TRBV7-2 and TRBJ2-1, with 13 bases fitting TRBD2. Trimming cost V 7 bases and J 5 bases; bases outside gene matches: 5. Germline loops: CDR1 SGHTA, CDR2 FQGNSA. The CDR3 consists of 15 residues. CDR3 sequence (DNA): TGTGCCAGCACAAGGGGACTAGCGGGGAACAATGAGCAGTTCTTC. Amino acids: CASTRGLAGNNEQFF.

This clonotype was observed a handful of times. The chain has TRBV6-1 and TRBJ1-5, with D perhaps matching TRBD1 (5 bases). The V gene lost 6 bases and the J gene lost 4 bases, with 16 bases spanning the gap. The CDR3 contains 15 residues. Per the germline V gene, CDR1 is MNHNS and CDR2 is SASEGT. The CDR3: CASRNDGTMNQPQHF. The CDR3 DNA follows: TGTGCCAGCAGAAACGATGGGACGATGAATCAGCCCCAGCATTTT.

V is TRBV7-8 and J is TRBJ2-7, with 7 bases that match TRBD2. The junction had 4 bases not matched to a gene; V was cut back by 2 bases and J by 6 bases. The CDR3 is 13 amino acids. Germline V gene data show CDR1 as SGHVS and CDR2 as FQNEAQ. The CDR3: CASSLMGGLEQYF. Here the CDR3 DNA reads TGTGCCAGCAGCTTAATGGGAGGGCTCGAGCAGTACTTC.

In this sample, this clonotype turned up a few times. This sequence joins TRBV6-2 or TRBV6-3 and TRBJ2-1, with D hard to call. V lost 0 bases, J lost 0 bases, and 9 bases lay in between. The CDR3 has 16 residues. Looked up from germline, CDR1 is MNHEY and CDR2 is SVGEGT. This CDR3 is CASSYSEESSYNEQFF. The DNA of the CDR3 is TGTGCCAGCAGTTACTCTGAGGAGTCCTCCTACAATGAGCAGTTCTTC.

A single count supports this clonotype. The rearrangement links TRBV28 to TRBJ2-7; 14 bases line up with TRBD2. Losses at the gene ends were 6 bases for V and 4 bases for J; bases not matched to a gene: 2. Germline CDR1 and CDR2: MDHEN and SYDVKM. The CDR3 spans 14 residues. In DNA, the CDR3 is TGTGCCAGCAGGGGACTAGCGGGAGTGTACGAGCAGTACTTC. Residues: CASRGLAGVYEQYF.

The V call is TRBV20-1, the J call TRBJ2-3; tentative D call: TRBD2 (6 bases). The CDR3 has 15 residues. Looked up from germline, CDR1 is DFQATT and CDR2 is SNEGSKA (reference sequence). V was trimmed by 2 bases and J by 2 bases, leaving 14 bases between them. CDR3 coding DNA: TGCAGTGCTAGATCTAGCGAGGCCCCCACAGATACGCAGTATTTT. It specifies CSARSSEAPTDTQYF.

V is TRBV3-1 and J is TRBJ2-1; 7 bases are shared with TRBD1. Looked up from germline, CDR1 is LGHDT and CDR2 is YNNKEL (reference sequence). The CDR3 contains 16 residues. V shed 3 bases, J shed 8 bases, and the junction held 13 bases outside the gene matches. In nucleotides, the CDR3 is TGTGCCAGCAGCCAGCCTAAGACAGGGTCCGGGTATGAGCAGTTCTTC. This sequence encodes CASSQPKTGSGYEQFF.

This clonotype has at least ten counts. The chain joins TRBV7-8 to TRBJ2-1; TRBD2 matches 13 bases. The V and J ends lost 9 bases and 5 bases, in that order; junction bases with no gene match: 7. The CDR3 sequence is 15 residues long. The germline CDR1 and CDR2 sequences are SGHVS and FQNEAQ. Here the CDR3 reads CASFPGTSGNNEQFF. The CDR3 DNA is TGTGCCAGTTTCCCTGGGACTAGCGGGAACAATGAGCAGTTCTTC.

J is TRBJ1-1 and V is TRBV6-2 or TRBV6-3; possibly TRBD1 for D (6 bases). The ends were cut back, 8 bases at V and 0 bases at J, with 16 bases in the middle. CDR3 length: 15 residues. CDR1 and CDR2 from the germline V gene are MNHEY and SVGEGT. The CDR3 loop is CASRKQGGLNTEAFF. The CDR3 DNA reads TGTGCCAGCCGGAAGCAAGGGGGTTTGAACACTGAAGCTTTCTTT.

The count of this clonotype is one. V is TRBV19 and J is TRBJ2-5; D may match TRBD1 or TRBD2 (5 bases each). The CDR3 has 13 residues. V dropped 11 bases and J dropped 2 bases, with 15 bases sitting between them. CDR1 is LNHDA and CDR2 is SQIVND in the germline V gene (reference sequence). The CDR3 sequence is CACRDVGQETQYF. The CDR3 DNA reads TGTGCCTGCCGGGACGTCGGACAAGAGACCCAGTACTTC. Complete variable domain (other parts from reference TRBV19 and TRBJ2-5): DGGITQSPKYLFRKEGQNVTLSCEQNLNHDAMYWYRQDPGQGLRLIYYSQIVNDFQKGDIAEGYSVSREKKESFPLTVTSAQKNPTAFYLCACRDVGQETQYFGPGTRLLVL.

The chain recombines TRBV5-1 with TRBJ2-2; D is perhaps TRBD1 or TRBD2 (5 bases each). CDR3 length equals 16 residues. CDR1 is SGHRS, CDR2 YFSETQ, per germline. The V and J ends lost 3 bases and 3 bases respectively, with 15 bases between them. CDR3 sequence (DNA): TGCGCCAGCAGCTCAAGGAGACTACAGGACACCGGGGAGCTGTTTTTT. This codes for CASSSRRLQDTGELFF.

The chain combines TRBV19 with TRBJ1-1; TRBD1 is a possible D gene (6 bases). V lost 5 bases and J lost 7, with 11 bases in between. The CDR3 is made up of 12 amino acids. The germline CDR1 and CDR2 sequences are LNHDA and SQIVND (reference sequence). CDR3 residues: CASSFYRDEAFF. DNA for the CDR3: TGTGCCAGTAGTTTTTACAGGGATGAAGCTTTCTTT.

V gene TRBV11-2 combines with J gene TRBJ2-1, with 7 bases matching TRBD2. Germline CDR1 is SGHAT and CDR2 is FQNNGV. Losses at the gene ends were 1 base for V and 12 bases for J; bases not matched to a gene: 6. The CDR3 runs to 13 residues. The CDR3 region is CASSLAEGRVQFF. CDR3 nucleotides: TGTGCCAGCAGCTTAGCAGAAGGGAGGGTGCAGTTCTTC.

At least ten counts were recorded for this clonotype. The V call is TRBV7-2, the J call TRBJ2-1, with 16 nucleotides matching TRBD2. Germline CDR1 SGHTA, CDR2 FQGNSA. V lost 4 bases to trimming and J lost 11 bases; unmatched junction nucleotides: 8. There are 16 residues in the CDR3. The CDR3 DNA reads TGTGCCAGCAGCTCTGGGACTAGCGGGAGGGTAATTCAGCAGTTCTTC. Its translation is CASSSGTSGRVIQQFF.